The sequence of this T cell receptor beta chain was determined in a study of shared clonotypes between healthy human individuals. Study observations and caveats: Few donors restricted represented genetic and exposure-history diversity. Non-shared clonotypes showed lower generation probabilities than clonotypes common to all four donors. The naive CD4 repertoires of a few donors were compared, and about 5% of clonotypes were shared.

In the case of this clone: As yet, its antigen is unknown.

Methods used by the authors: ImmunoSEQ sequences covered only the junction and lacked quality scores; filtering therefore differed. Measured with immunoSEQ multiplex PCR; TCRdb has only the in-frame clones, and not every one. That table gives V, J and clone size, and the DNA gave D and trimming. The sample lists about 1 million clones, around 76% occurring once. This CDR3 region has 16 residues. Unmatched junction bases numbered 8, after V lost 5 bases and J lost 1 base. The germline CDR1 and CDR2 sequences are MNHEY and SMNVEV (reference sequence). This receptor was identified in a man aged 18-30 years in good health. Sequencing was performed on memory CD4+ T cells sorted from blood. As to subset: CD45RA-negative fraction. This chain uses TRBV27 with TRBJ2-7; 10 bases line up with TRBD1. The CDR3 DNA reads TGTGCCAGCAGTGGAAGACAGGGGGCTATGTCCTACGAGCAGTACTTC. Its protein is CASSGRQGAMSYEQYF.